Sequencing of this TCR beta chain was carried out in a study of response to subunit inactivated influenza vaccine. TCRdb re-called the RT-PCR reads with MiXCR, one entry per CDR3 protein. The repertoire includes roughly 650,000 distinct CDR3 sequences, around 13% of them detected once, and approximately 7.6% sits in the top ten. Germline V gene lookup returns CDR1 LGHNA and CDR2 YSLEER. The CDR3 is made up of 16 amino acids. The V and J ends lost 4 bases and 3 bases respectively, with 16 bases between them. This clonotype has only one observation. Antigen unknown. Study-level results: The study's authors posited that every seasonal influenza vaccination enlists few new T cells.

This specimen was PBMCs from blood, taken 14 to 15 days before vaccination. This chain joins TRBV4-3 and TRBJ2-4; TRBD1 is a possible D gene (6 bases). The origin of this receptor is a man aged 45-60 years who received an inactivated influenza vaccine. As DNA, the CDR3 is TGCGCCAGCAGCCGACTGTACAGGGCTCTCAAAAACATTCAGTACTTC. Amino acid sequence: CASSRLYRALKNIQYF.